This T cell receptor beta chain comes out of a study of post-analysis software for immune sequencing data. At the level of the study: Disease courses included relapsing-remitting, secondary progressive and progressive-relapsing multiple sclerosis. Findings of the study overall: Diversity measured as normalized Chao1 was significantly lower in multiple sclerosis patients than in controls. Five TRBV segments were significantly more frequent in patients than in controls. TRBV5-6, TRBV5-1 and TRBV20-1 were among these segments.

For this clonotype: The antigen is not known.

From germline, CDR1 is LGHNA and CDR2 YSLEER. After removal of 0 bases from V and 3 bases from J, the junction contained 7 bases not matched to a gene. There are 16 residues in the CDR3. Unique molecular identifiers were carried by the TCR beta cDNA libraries. Each CDR3 protein is one row after TCRdb ran MiXCR on the PCR reads. Of around 200,000 distinct CDR3 sequences in the sample, 25% to 35% were seen once. The V call is TRBV4-3, the J call TRBJ1-2; TRBD1 matches at 7 bases. Sequencing was done on a sample of blood. The TCR sequence derives from a girl younger than 18 with multiple sclerosis. CDR3 nucleotide sequence: TGCGCCAGCAGCCAAGATATGGGACAGAGGGACTATGGCTACACCTTC. Its protein is CASSQDMGQRDYGYTF.